The sequence of this T cell receptor beta chain was determined in a study of CD8 T cells in ankylosing spondylitis. This clonotype has a count of ten or more. What it recognizes is unknown. Study-wide points: For ankylosing spondylitis blood, a TCR beta motif of about eight highly homologous variants appeared characteristic. There was reportedly significant enrichment of clones that were disease-linked in matched ankylosing spondylitis synovial fluid. Some of these motif variants have turned up before, in reports on reactive arthritis synovial fluid and blood.

The V gene end was trimmed by 6 bases and the J gene end by 5 bases; junction bases not matched to a gene: 6. CDR1 is MGHRA and CDR2 is YSYEKL in the germline V gene. This CDR3 spans 13 amino acids. Making use of molecular barcodes, quantitative 5'-RACE generated TCR beta libraries. TCRdb re-derived calls from the 5' RACE reads in MiXCR, one entry per CDR3 protein. This table has about 540,000 distinct CDR3 sequences, about 13% appearing once. The chain carries TRBV4-1 and TRBJ2-5, with TRBD2 identical over 7 bases. Sequenced sample: blood, either unsorted or a sorted T cell fraction (not recorded which). The receptor was isolated from a male donor with ankylosing spondylitis. For the CDR3, the DNA is TGCGCCAGCAGAGGGCGGGAGTGGGAGACCCAGTACTTC. It yields the protein CASRGREWETQYF.